This TCR beta chain is drawn from a study of metastatic and nonmetastatic thyroid tumors. As for the study in general: Repertoires from malignant and benign thyroid patients were compared across blood and tumor or nodule tissue.

The trim removed 5 bases at V and 5 bases at J, leaving 11 bases unmatched. This CDR3 has 15 amino acids. The germline V gene encodes CDR1 SGHAT and CDR2 FQNNGV. Treatment of any kind had been given to no patient before thyroid surgery. Many counts were recorded for this clone. From the PCR reads, TCRdb re-called clones with MiXCR. Of fewer than 15,000 clones listed, around 12% are singletons. The TCR originated in a female donor with papillary thyroid cancer or a benign thyroid nodule (not recorded which). Some clones in this sample may be carry-over from other donors' samples. The rearrangement uses TRBV11-2 and TRBJ2-5; 7 bases map to TRBD2. The sequenced sample consisted of blood. Written as DNA, the CDR3 is TGTGCCAGCAGCCAAAGACTAGCTGAACTGGAGACCCAGTACTTC. The encoded protein is CASSQRLAELETQYF.